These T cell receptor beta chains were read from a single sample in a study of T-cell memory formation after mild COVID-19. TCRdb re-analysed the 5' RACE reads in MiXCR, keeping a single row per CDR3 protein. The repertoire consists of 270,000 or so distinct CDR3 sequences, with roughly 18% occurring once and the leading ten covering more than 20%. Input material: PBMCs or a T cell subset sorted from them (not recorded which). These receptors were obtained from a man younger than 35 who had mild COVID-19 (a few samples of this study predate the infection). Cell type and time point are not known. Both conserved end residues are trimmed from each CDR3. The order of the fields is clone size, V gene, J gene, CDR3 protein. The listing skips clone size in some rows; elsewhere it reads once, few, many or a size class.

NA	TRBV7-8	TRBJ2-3	ASSSSIAGTTDTQY
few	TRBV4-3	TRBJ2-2	ASSRQTGANTGELF
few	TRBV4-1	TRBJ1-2	ASSQPQARQGAGFNYGYT
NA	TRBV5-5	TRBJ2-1	ASSPRDRALNEQF
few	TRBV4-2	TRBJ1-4	ASSQVKGSGEKLF
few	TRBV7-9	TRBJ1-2	ASSLVAGDGYT
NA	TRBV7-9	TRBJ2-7	ASSSWGQTYEQY
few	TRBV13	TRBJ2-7	ASSSEGRGYEQY
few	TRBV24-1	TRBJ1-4	ATLNGDRGCEKLF
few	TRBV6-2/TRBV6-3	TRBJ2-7	AITPDRGAYAEQY
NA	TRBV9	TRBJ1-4	ASSVLGGEAEKLF
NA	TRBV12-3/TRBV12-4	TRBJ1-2	ASSWGDGYT
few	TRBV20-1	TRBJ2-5	SARERMYQETQY
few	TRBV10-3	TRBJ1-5	AISEWQDDQPQH
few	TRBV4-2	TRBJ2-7	ASSQDSGGAYEQY
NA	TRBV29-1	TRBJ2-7	SVAGRQTYEQY
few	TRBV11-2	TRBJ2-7	ASSLARTYEQY
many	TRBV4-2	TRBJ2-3	ASSQEGSPDTQY
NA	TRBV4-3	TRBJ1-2	ASSQAQGGYGYT
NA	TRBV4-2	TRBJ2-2	ASSQEGEGGASGELF
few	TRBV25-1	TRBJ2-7	ASSDMTSDSPYEQY
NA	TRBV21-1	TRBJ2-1	ASPWKHPLNNEQF
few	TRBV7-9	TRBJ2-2	ASSYQNTGELF
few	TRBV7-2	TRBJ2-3	ASSVQGGGTDTQY
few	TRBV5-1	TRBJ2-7	ASSERLAGRYEQY
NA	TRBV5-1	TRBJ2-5	ASSPQGSQETQY
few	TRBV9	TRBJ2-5	ASSVSGLQETQY
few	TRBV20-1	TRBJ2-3	SAREFGADTQY
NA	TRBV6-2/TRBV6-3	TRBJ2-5	ASSPGPRETQY
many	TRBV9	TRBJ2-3	ASSVWTGGTDTQY
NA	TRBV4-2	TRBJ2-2	ASSQYGQGAGGLF
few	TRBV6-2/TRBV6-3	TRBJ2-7	ASSHRDTKTYEQY
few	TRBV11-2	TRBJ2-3	ASSLRGGQGTDTQY
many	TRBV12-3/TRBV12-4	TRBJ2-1	ASRPGLAANEQF
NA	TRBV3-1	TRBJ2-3	ASSPDRVGGTDTQY
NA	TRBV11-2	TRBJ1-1	ASSLGRGGNTEAF
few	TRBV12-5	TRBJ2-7	ASGSYWMEQY
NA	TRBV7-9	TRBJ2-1	ASSLTDRSSYNEQF
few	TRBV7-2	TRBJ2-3	ASSLAYMRGGLVDTQY
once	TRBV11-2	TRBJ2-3	ASSRTSGSTDTQY
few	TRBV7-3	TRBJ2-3	ASSSSGHTDTQY